This TCR beta chain originates from a study of beta chain features in type 1 diabetes. Across the study: Patients did not differ from healthy donors in age, gender or cell yield.

Every isolated RNA sample was fully reverse transcribed, so sequencing captured expressed TCRB transcripts. Generated by immunoSEQ multiplex PCR, the TCRdb table keeps only in-frame clones and is missing some. In the table there are over 700,000 clones, about a sixth of which are singletons. The CDR3 is 13 amino acids. The V and J ends lost 5 bases and 0 bases respectively, with 7 bases between them. CDR1 is SGHTA and CDR2 is FQGNSA in the germline V gene. This TCR came from a woman aged 18 to 35 in good health. Sequenced sample: naive CD4+ T cells from blood. This chain joins TRBV7-2 and TRBJ1-2, with D unclear. CDR3 sequence reads: CASSVWTNYGYTF. CDR3 nucleotide sequence: TGTGCCAGCAGCGTTTGGACTAACTATGGCTACACCTTC.